These T cell receptor beta chains were read from a single sample in a study of T cells after posttransplantation cyclophosphamide. Repertoires were generated with immunoSEQ multiplex PCR, while TCRdb's copy carries only in-frame clones and drops some. This sample has about 33,000 clones and no singletons, with about 4.4% in the ten largest. The sample comprised PBMCs. The source of these receptors is a woman aged 25 to 39 in good health and a related stem cell transplant donor. CDR3s include the opening cysteine and the closing phenylalanine or tryptophan. Fields, in order: V gene, J gene, clone size, D gene, CDR3 DNA, CDR3 protein. A D gene is named only where the DNA matches it firmly. The size entry is marked missing in some rows and otherwise reads once, few, many or a size class.

v_call: TRBV13
j_call: TRBJ1-2
clone_size: many
d_call: TRBD1
cdr3_nt: TGTGCCAGCAGCCCAGACACAGGGGGCTGGGGCTACACCTTC
cdr3_aa: CASSPDTGGWGYTF

v_call: TRBV7-6
j_call: TRBJ1-2
clone_size: many
d_call: .
cdr3_nt: TGTGCCAGCAGCTTATTGGGGGGGACACAAAATCGGTACACCTTC
cdr3_aa: CASSLLGGTQNRYTF

v_call: TRBV9
j_call: TRBJ2-4
clone_size: many
d_call: .
cdr3_nt: TGTGCCAGCAGCGTTACAGTTGGAAACATTCAGTACTTC
cdr3_aa: CASSVTVGNIQYF

v_call: TRBV7-2
j_call: TRBJ1-6
clone_size: many
d_call: .
cdr3_nt: TGTGCCAGCAGCTTAGTCACCAATTTGAGAGGGGTTAATTCACCCCTCCACTTT
cdr3_aa: CASSLVTNLRGVNSPLHF

v_call: TRBV12-3/TRBV12-4
j_call: TRBJ2-3
clone_size: .
d_call: .
cdr3_nt: TGTGCCAGCAGTTTCACCAGTCATGATACGCAGTATTTT
cdr3_aa: CASSFTSHDTQYF

v_call: TRBV7-8
j_call: TRBJ1-2
clone_size: .
d_call: .
cdr3_nt: TGTGCCAGCAGCTTAGTCATGTGGCAGGCATCTTCTAACTATGGCTACACCTTC
cdr3_aa: CASSLVMWQASSNYGYTF

v_call: TRBV4-1
j_call: TRBJ1-5
clone_size: many
d_call: TRBD1
cdr3_nt: TGCGCCAGCAGCCAGGAACAGGGGCCTAACGCTCAGCCCCAGCATTTT
cdr3_aa: CASSQEQGPNAQPQHF

v_call: TRBV12-3/TRBV12-4
j_call: TRBJ2-2
clone_size: many
d_call: TRBD1
cdr3_nt: TGTGCCAGCAGTTTCCGACAGGGGACGGTCACCGGGGAGCTGTTTTTT
cdr3_aa: CASSFRQGTVTGELFF

v_call: TRBV12-3/TRBV12-4
j_call: TRBJ1-5
clone_size: few
d_call: TRBD1
cdr3_nt: TGTGCCAGCAGAGTAGCAGGGGGCCGGAATCAGCCCCAGCATTTT
cdr3_aa: CASRVAGGRNQPQHF

v_call: TRBV7-2
j_call: TRBJ2-7
clone_size: .
d_call: TRBD1
cdr3_nt: TGTGCCAGCACCTTGAGAGGGACAGGGGACGAGCAGTACTTC
cdr3_aa: CASTLRGTGDEQYF

v_call: TRBV4-3
j_call: TRBJ1-5
clone_size: many
d_call: TRBD1
cdr3_nt: TGCGCCAGCAGCCAAGGGACAGGGTCTAGCAATCAGCCCCAGCATTTT
cdr3_aa: CASSQGTGSSNQPQHF

v_call: TRBV19
j_call: TRBJ1-1
clone_size: many
d_call: .
cdr3_nt: TGTGCCAGTAGTATAGACAGGGACACTGAAGCTTTCTTT
cdr3_aa: CASSIDRDTEAFF

v_call: TRBV4-3
j_call: TRBJ2-1
clone_size: many
d_call: TRBD2
cdr3_nt: TGCGCCAGCAGCCAAGATGCAGCGGGGGCCCCTGGGAATGAGCAGTTCTTC
cdr3_aa: CASSQDAAGAPGNEQFF

v_call: TRBV5-6
j_call: TRBJ1-1
clone_size: many
d_call: .
cdr3_nt: TGTGCCAGCAGCTCGACCCCCACGGGGAACACTGAAGCTTTCTTT
cdr3_aa: CASSSTPTGNTEAFF

v_call: TRBV12-3/TRBV12-4
j_call: TRBJ2-3
clone_size: .
d_call: .
cdr3_nt: TGTGCCAGCAGTCTGGGGCCTGCAGATACGCAGTATTTT
cdr3_aa: CASSLGPADTQYF

v_call: TRBV29-1
j_call: TRBJ1-4
clone_size: many
d_call: .
cdr3_nt: TGCAGCGTTGAGGGTCAGAGGGAACTGTTTTTT
cdr3_aa: CSVEGQRELFF

v_call: TRBV12-3/TRBV12-4
j_call: TRBJ2-2
clone_size: .
d_call: TRBD1
cdr3_nt: TGTGCCAGCAGGGAGGACAGGATTAACACCGGGGAGCTGTTTTTT
cdr3_aa: CASREDRINTGELFF

v_call: TRBV12-3/TRBV12-4
j_call: TRBJ1-2
clone_size: many
d_call: .
cdr3_nt: TGTGCCAGCAGTCGTCGTTACAGGGATGTTGGGTACTATGGCTACACCTTC
cdr3_aa: CASSRRYRDVGYYGYTF

v_call: TRBV11-2
j_call: TRBJ2-7
clone_size: many
d_call: .
cdr3_nt: TGTGCCAGCAGCTTAGACCGACAGCCCCTTTACTTC
cdr3_aa: CASSLDRQPLYF

v_call: TRBV7-9
j_call: TRBJ2-1
clone_size: many
d_call: TRBD1
cdr3_nt: TGTGCCAGCAGCTTAAGGGGACAGGGAGGGGAGATGTTCTTC
cdr3_aa: CASSLRGQGGEMFF

v_call: TRBV27
j_call: TRBJ1-1
clone_size: many
d_call: .
cdr3_nt: TGTGCCAGCAGTTTATTAGGCGGCAGGGAGAACACTGAAGCTTTCTTT
cdr3_aa: CASSLLGGRENTEAFF

v_call: TRBV4-1
j_call: TRBJ1-2
clone_size: few
d_call: .
cdr3_nt: TGCGCCAGCAGCCAATCCGGGCGGGGTCTAGCTGGCTACACCTTC
cdr3_aa: CASSQSGRGLAGYTF

v_call: TRBV12-3/TRBV12-4
j_call: TRBJ1-1
clone_size: many
d_call: TRBD1
cdr3_nt: TGTGCCAGCAGTTTGGAGGCAGGGGGACGTCGAAACACTGAAGCTTTCTTT
cdr3_aa: CASSLEAGGRRNTEAFF

v_call: TRBV6-2/TRBV6-3
j_call: TRBJ2-7
clone_size: many
d_call: .
cdr3_nt: TGTGCCAGCAGTTACACCGGTAGCCGCTACGAGCAGTACTTC
cdr3_aa: CASSYTGSRYEQYF

v_call: TRBV7-9
j_call: TRBJ2-1
clone_size: many
d_call: TRBD1
cdr3_nt: TGTGCCAGCAGCTTAGACGGGACAGTTTACAATGAGCAGTTCTTC
cdr3_aa: CASSLDGTVYNEQFF

v_call: TRBV5-1
j_call: TRBJ2-3
clone_size: many
d_call: .
cdr3_nt: TGCGCCAGCAGCTTGGCCGGACAGTCCACAGATACGCAGTATTTT
cdr3_aa: CASSLAGQSTDTQYF

v_call: TRBV6-6
j_call: TRBJ1-6
clone_size: many
d_call: TRBD1
cdr3_nt: TGTGCCAGCAGCCCTCCGGGACAGGGAAATTCACCCCTCCACTTT
cdr3_aa: CASSPPGQGNSPLHF

v_call: TRBV12-3/TRBV12-4
j_call: TRBJ2-3
clone_size: few
d_call: TRBD1
cdr3_nt: TGTGCCAGCAGTCCAGGGGGCGCGCGGATTGATACGCAGTATTTT
cdr3_aa: CASSPGGARIDTQYF

v_call: TRBV19
j_call: TRBJ2-7
clone_size: many
d_call: .
cdr3_nt: TGTGCCAGTAGTATAGCCGCGGGTGGCGAGCAGTACTTC
cdr3_aa: CASSIAAGGEQYF

v_call: TRBV4-1
j_call: TRBJ2-2
clone_size: .
d_call: TRBD1
cdr3_nt: TGCGCCAGCAGCCAAGATACCCTGAACGCAGGGGGCATACGTAACGCCGGGGAGCTGTTTTTT
cdr3_aa: CASSQDTLNAGGIRNAGELFF

v_call: TRBV6-1
j_call: TRBJ1-4
clone_size: .
d_call: .
cdr3_nt: TGTGCCAGCAGTAACGGCCCGGGTGGCAATGAAAAACTGTTTTTT
cdr3_aa: CASSNGPGGNEKLFF

v_call: TRBV7-9
j_call: TRBJ1-3
clone_size: many
d_call: TRBD1
cdr3_nt: TGTGCCAGCAGGGACAGGGGGGCTGGAAACACCATATATTTT
cdr3_aa: CASRDRGAGNTIYF

v_call: TRBV7-2
j_call: TRBJ2-3
clone_size: many
d_call: TRBD2
cdr3_nt: TGTGCCAGCAGCTTAGGACTAGCGGGCACAGATACGCAGTATTTT
cdr3_aa: CASSLGLAGTDTQYF

v_call: TRBV9
j_call: TRBJ2-2
clone_size: many
d_call: TRBD2
cdr3_nt: TGTGCCAGCAGCCCGGACTCGGGGGGCACCGGGGAGCTGTTTTTT
cdr3_aa: CASSPDSGGTGELFF

v_call: TRBV29-1
j_call: TRBJ2-3
clone_size: .
d_call: TRBD1
cdr3_nt: TGCAGCGGGCCGCGGGACAGGGTAACAGATACGCAGTATTTT
cdr3_aa: CSGPRDRVTDTQYF

v_call: TRBV5-1
j_call: TRBJ2-2
clone_size: many
d_call: .
cdr3_nt: TGCGCCAGCACGGGACAAGCGAACACCGGGGAGCTGTTTTTT
cdr3_aa: CASTGQANTGELFF

v_call: TRBV4-3
j_call: TRBJ2-2
clone_size: medium-sized
d_call: TRBD2
cdr3_nt: TGCGCCAGCAGCCAAGGAGGTAGCGGGGACCTCAACACCGGGGAGCTGTTTTTT
cdr3_aa: CASSQGGSGDLNTGELFF

v_call: TRBV6-2/TRBV6-3
j_call: TRBJ1-5
clone_size: many
d_call: TRBD1
cdr3_nt: TGTGCCAGCAGTTACCCCCAGGGGGAAGCATCAAGGGAGCACAATCAGCCCCAGCATTTT
cdr3_aa: CASSYPQGEASREHNQPQHF

v_call: TRBV12-3/TRBV12-4
j_call: TRBJ2-3
clone_size: .
d_call: .
cdr3_nt: TGTGCCAGCAGTTGGACAAGCACAGATACGCAGTATTTT
cdr3_aa: CASSWTSTDTQYF

v_call: TRBV10-3
j_call: TRBJ2-7
clone_size: many
d_call: .
cdr3_nt: TGTGCCATCAGCCCCCCGGGCCGTACAGGGGAGCAGTACTTC
cdr3_aa: CAISPPGRTGEQYF